These T cell receptor beta chains were read from a single sample in a study of blood T cell repertoires in COVID-19. The assay was immunoSEQ multiplex PCR, and TCRdb's table has in-frame clones only and misses some. The table includes about 100,000 clones, over 80% detected once. Sequencing was performed on peripheral blood. These receptors were taken from a woman in her seventies with acute or convalescent COVID-19. Both conserved end residues are part of each CDR3. Each record gives: D gene, CDR3 length, J gene, clone size, V gene, CDR3 protein, CDR3 DNA. A D gene is named only where the DNA matches it firmly. Where a row states a size, it is once, few, many or the class of an expanded clone; other rows omit it.

d_call: .
cdr3_length: 13
j_call: TRBJ2-1
clone_size: .
v_call: TRBV2
cdr3_aa: CASSQGHYNEQFF
cdr3_nt: TGTGCCAGCAGCCAGGGACATTACAATGAGCAGTTCTTC

d_call: TRBD1
cdr3_length: 18
j_call: TRBJ2-3
clone_size: .
v_call: TRBV24-1
cdr3_aa: CATSASFGQGTLTDTQYF
cdr3_nt: TGTGCCACCAGTGCATCCTTCGGACAGGGGACCCTCACAGATACGCAGTATTTT

d_call: .
cdr3_length: 15
j_call: TRBJ1-3
clone_size: .
v_call: TRBV3-1/TRBV3-2
cdr3_aa: CASSLTPSSGNTIYF
cdr3_nt: TGTGCCAGCAGCCTGACACCGAGCTCTGGAAACACCATATATTTT

d_call: .
cdr3_length: 13
j_call: TRBJ1-6
clone_size: .
v_call: TRBV9
cdr3_aa: CASSVVQGSPLHF
cdr3_nt: TGTGCCAGCAGCGTAGTCCAGGGTTCACCCCTCCACTTT

d_call: TRBD2
cdr3_length: 15
j_call: TRBJ2-5
clone_size: .
v_call: TRBV19
cdr3_aa: CASSSGGRTMETQYF
cdr3_nt: TGTGCCAGTAGTAGCGGGGGGAGGACTATGGAGACCCAGTACTTC

d_call: .
cdr3_length: 10
j_call: TRBJ2-1
clone_size: .
v_call: TRBV20-1
cdr3_aa: CSASQNEQFF
cdr3_nt: TGCAGTGCTAGTCAGAATGAGCAGTTCTTC

d_call: TRBD2
cdr3_length: 14
j_call: TRBJ2-7
clone_size: .
v_call: TRBV28
cdr3_aa: CASSIQRGTYEQYF
cdr3_nt: TGTGCCAGCAGCATTCAGCGGGGCACCTACGAGCAGTACTTC

d_call: .
cdr3_length: 14
j_call: TRBJ1-1
clone_size: .
v_call: TRBV9
cdr3_aa: CASSVEVYGTEAFF
cdr3_nt: TGTGCCAGCAGCGTAGAAGTCTACGGCACTGAAGCTTTCTTT

d_call: TRBD1
cdr3_length: 13
j_call: TRBJ2-5
clone_size: .
v_call: TRBV7-9
cdr3_aa: CASSRDSRETQYF
cdr3_nt: TGTGCCAGCAGCCGGGACAGTCGAGAGACCCAGTACTTC

d_call: .
cdr3_length: 15
j_call: TRBJ2-3
clone_size: .
v_call: TRBV7-2
cdr3_aa: CASSSTTRWIDTQYF
cdr3_nt: TGTGCCAGCAGCTCGACGACTCGCTGGATAGATACGCAGTATTTT

d_call: .
cdr3_length: 15
j_call: TRBJ2-1
clone_size: .
v_call: TRBV19
cdr3_aa: CASSIQHPGANEQFF
cdr3_nt: TGTGCCAGTAGTATTCAGCACCCAGGGGCCAATGAGCAGTTCTTC

d_call: TRBD2
cdr3_length: 15
j_call: TRBJ2-2
clone_size: .
v_call: TRBV7-2
cdr3_aa: CASSSGLAESGELFF
cdr3_nt: TGTGCCAGCAGCTCGGGACTAGCTGAGTCGGGGGAGCTGTTTTTT

d_call: .
cdr3_length: 13
j_call: TRBJ1-5
clone_size: .
v_call: TRBV6-5
cdr3_aa: CASSSEGSQPQHF
cdr3_nt: TGTGCCAGCAGTTCCGAGGGAAGTCAGCCCCAGCATTTT

d_call: TRBD1
cdr3_length: 19
j_call: TRBJ2-2
clone_size: few
v_call: TRBV14
cdr3_aa: CASSQSDRGRRLYTGELFF
cdr3_nt: TGTGCCAGCAGCCAATCGGACAGGGGGCGGAGGTTGTACACCGGGGAGCTGTTTTTT

d_call: TRBD2
cdr3_length: 15
j_call: TRBJ2-7
clone_size: once
v_call: TRBV6-5
cdr3_aa: CASSLHEGLSYEQYF
cdr3_nt: TGTGCCAGCAGCCTCCATGAGGGACTATCCTACGAGCAGTACTTC

d_call: .
cdr3_length: 13
j_call: TRBJ1-2
clone_size: .
v_call: TRBV24-1
cdr3_aa: CATSDGPPYGYTF
cdr3_nt: TGTGCCACCAGTGATGGCCCGCCCTATGGCTACACCTTC

d_call: .
cdr3_length: 15
j_call: TRBJ2-7
clone_size: .
v_call: TRBV7-8
cdr3_aa: CASSPIGTPSYEQYF
cdr3_nt: TGTGCCAGCAGCCCAATTGGGACTCCCTCCTACGAGCAGTACTTC

d_call: .
cdr3_length: 15
j_call: TRBJ1-3
clone_size: few
v_call: TRBV9
cdr3_aa: CASSVEQLSGNTIYF
cdr3_nt: TGTGCCAGCAGCGTAGAACAGCTCTCTGGAAACACCATATATTTT

d_call: TRBD2
cdr3_length: 14
j_call: TRBJ2-5
clone_size: .
v_call: TRBV5-1
cdr3_aa: CASSPGLAQETQYF
cdr3_nt: TGCGCCAGCAGCCCGGGACTAGCGCAAGAGACCCAGTACTTC

d_call: TRBD2
cdr3_length: 18
j_call: TRBJ2-7
clone_size: .
v_call: TRBV7-8
cdr3_aa: CASSLRAGATGGSYEQYF
cdr3_nt: TGTGCCAGCAGCCTGAGGGCGGGAGCCACCGGAGGCTCCTACGAGCAGTACTTC

d_call: TRBD1
cdr3_length: 14
j_call: TRBJ1-2
clone_size: .
v_call: TRBV5-1
cdr3_aa: CASSLPDRGQGYTF
cdr3_nt: TGCGCCAGCAGCTTGCCGGACAGGGGGCAGGGCTACACCTTC

d_call: TRBD2
cdr3_length: 15
j_call: TRBJ2-1
clone_size: .
v_call: TRBV5-1
cdr3_aa: CASSFSLAGNNEQFF
cdr3_nt: TGCGCCAGCAGCTTTAGTCTAGCGGGGAACAATGAGCAGTTCTTC

d_call: .
cdr3_length: 13
j_call: TRBJ1-1
clone_size: .
v_call: TRBV3-1/TRBV3-2
cdr3_aa: CASSQDGAKEAFF
cdr3_nt: TGTGCCAGCAGCCAAGATGGGGCAAAAGAAGCTTTCTTT

d_call: .
cdr3_length: 15
j_call: TRBJ2-2
clone_size: .
v_call: TRBV9
cdr3_aa: CASSVGSGYTGELFF
cdr3_nt: TGTGCCAGCAGCGTAGGCTCGGGGTACACCGGGGAGCTGTTTTTT

d_call: .
cdr3_length: 12
j_call: TRBJ1-2
clone_size: .
v_call: TRBV7-8
cdr3_aa: CASSPTAYGYTF
cdr3_nt: TGTGCCAGCAGCCCTACCGCGTATGGCTACACCTTC

d_call: TRBD2
cdr3_length: 14
j_call: TRBJ2-7
clone_size: .
v_call: TRBV28
cdr3_aa: CATEGLAGSYEQYF
cdr3_nt: TGTGCCACCGAGGGACTAGCGGGGTCCTACGAGCAGTACTTC

d_call: .
cdr3_length: 14
j_call: TRBJ2-6
clone_size: .
v_call: TRBV6-5
cdr3_aa: CASTPGPGANVLTF
cdr3_nt: TGTGCCAGCACCCCAGGCCCTGGGGCCAACGTCCTGACTTTC

d_call: .
cdr3_length: 15
j_call: TRBJ1-2
clone_size: .
v_call: TRBV28
cdr3_aa: CASSSPRGSVYGYTF
cdr3_nt: TGTGCCAGCAGTTCCCCCAGGGGCTCAGTATATGGCTACACCTTC

d_call: TRBD1
cdr3_length: 14
j_call: TRBJ1-1
clone_size: .
v_call: TRBV27
cdr3_aa: CASSFRQGATEAFF
cdr3_nt: TGTGCCAGCAGTTTTAGGCAGGGGGCAACTGAAGCTTTCTTT

d_call: TRBD1
cdr3_length: 15
j_call: TRBJ1-2
clone_size: .
v_call: TRBV6-5
cdr3_aa: CASRPLTGGRNGYTF
cdr3_nt: TGTGCCAGCAGACCTCTGACAGGGGGCAGAAATGGCTACACCTTC

d_call: .
cdr3_length: 16
j_call: TRBJ1-1
clone_size: few
v_call: TRBV5-8
cdr3_aa: CASNKGALPGGTEAFF
cdr3_nt: TGTGCCAGCAACAAAGGGGCTCTTCCCGGGGGCACTGAAGCTTTCTTT

d_call: TRBD2
cdr3_length: 18
j_call: TRBJ2-1
clone_size: .
v_call: TRBV6-2/TRBV6-3
cdr3_aa: CASSSRTSGGAKYNEQFF
cdr3_nt: TGTGCCAGCAGTTCTAGGACTAGCGGGGGGGCTAAATACAATGAGCAGTTCTTC

d_call: TRBD1
cdr3_length: 15
j_call: TRBJ1-5
clone_size: .
v_call: TRBV6-2/TRBV6-3
cdr3_aa: CASSSWGQGNQPQHF
cdr3_nt: TGTGCCAGCAGTTCCTGGGGACAGGGCAATCAGCCCCAGCATTTT

d_call: .
cdr3_length: 16
j_call: TRBJ2-1
clone_size: .
v_call: TRBV28
cdr3_aa: CASSAPRVVVYNEQFF
cdr3_nt: TGTGCCAGCAGTGCGCCGAGGGTAGTGGTCTACAATGAGCAGTTCTTC

d_call: .
cdr3_length: 13
j_call: TRBJ2-3
clone_size: once
v_call: TRBV18
cdr3_aa: CASSPKRDSAVHF
cdr3_nt: TGTGCCAGCTCACCAAAGCGCGATTCCGCTGTCCATTTT

d_call: .
cdr3_length: 13
j_call: TRBJ2-7
clone_size: .
v_call: TRBV3-1/TRBV3-2
cdr3_aa: CASSQREWNEQYF
cdr3_nt: TGTGCCAGCAGCCAACGGGAGTGGAACGAGCAGTACTTC

d_call: TRBD1
cdr3_length: 19
j_call: TRBJ2-7
clone_size: .
v_call: TRBV28
cdr3_aa: CASSPLVGQGALIPYEQYF
cdr3_nt: TGTGCCAGCAGTCCCCTTGTAGGACAGGGGGCCCTGATCCCCTACGAGCAGTACTTC

d_call: .
cdr3_length: 19
j_call: TRBJ1-6
clone_size: .
v_call: TRBV28
cdr3_aa: CASSPDRITGNSYNSPLHF
cdr3_nt: TGTGCCAGCAGCCCGGACCGGATCACAGGGAACTCCTATAATTCACCCCTCCACTTT

d_call: TRBD2
cdr3_length: 15
j_call: TRBJ2-7
clone_size: few
v_call: TRBV11-1
cdr3_aa: CASSSDRLAGDEQYF
cdr3_nt: TGTGCCAGCAGCTCAGATCGTCTAGCGGGGGACGAGCAGTACTTC

d_call: .
cdr3_length: 16
j_call: TRBJ1-1
clone_size: .
v_call: TRBV19
cdr3_aa: CASRRAKGPIDRWAFF
cdr3_nt: TGTGCCAGTAGAAGGGCCAAGGGGCCGATCGATCGCTGGGCTTTCTTT

d_call: .
cdr3_length: 16
j_call: TRBJ1-3
clone_size: .
v_call: TRBV4-1
cdr3_aa: CASSQGVDSSGNTIYF
cdr3_nt: TGCGCCAGCAGCCAAGGGGTGGACAGCTCTGGAAACACCATATATTTT

d_call: .
cdr3_length: 19
j_call: TRBJ2-5
clone_size: .
v_call: TRBV9
cdr3_aa: CASSLGRPDATGFLETQYF
cdr3_nt: TGTGCCAGCAGCCTCGGACGCCCCGACGCAACAGGGTTTTTGGAGACCCAGTACTTC

d_call: .
cdr3_length: 16
j_call: TRBJ2-6
clone_size: .
v_call: TRBV14
cdr3_aa: CASSPPGWSGANVLTF
cdr3_nt: TGTGCCAGCAGCCCCCCGGGGTGGTCTGGGGCCAACGTCCTGACTTTC

d_call: .
cdr3_length: 13
j_call: TRBJ1-6
clone_size: few
v_call: TRBV5-1
cdr3_aa: CASSFDTDSPLHF
cdr3_nt: TGCGCCAGCAGCTTTGACACTGATTCACCCCTCCACTTT

d_call: .
cdr3_length: 15
j_call: TRBJ1-2
clone_size: .
v_call: TRBV27
cdr3_aa: CASSFGGARDYGYTF
cdr3_nt: TGTGCCAGCAGTTTCGGGGGGGCGCGGGACTATGGCTACACCTTC

d_call: .
cdr3_length: 15
j_call: TRBJ2-1
clone_size: .
v_call: TRBV30
cdr3_aa: CAWSVRGGTYNEQFF
cdr3_nt: TGTGCCTGGAGTGTAAGGGGGGGCACCTACAATGAGCAGTTCTTC

d_call: .
cdr3_length: 14
j_call: TRBJ1-5
clone_size: .
v_call: TRBV6-5
cdr3_aa: CASSFSGSNQPQHF
cdr3_nt: TGTGCCAGCAGTTTTAGTGGTAGCAATCAGCCCCAGCATTTT